The sequence of this T cell receptor (beta chain) was determined in a study of blood T cell repertoires in COVID-19. A Seattle source enrolled patients during active infection and followed them longitudinally. Germline CDR1 reads MNHNS; CDR2 reads SASEGT. CDR3 length: 14 residues. V shed 1 base and J 6 bases; nucleotides not matched to a gene: 0. Method: immunoSEQ multiplex PCR; TCRdb's copy keeps in-frame clones and lacks some. This sample has 250,000 to 400,000 clones, with approximately 88% found just once. This receptor was obtained from a woman in her twenties or thirties with COVID-19, enrolled during active disease. The chain has TRBV6-1 and TRBJ1-5; TRBD1 matches 10 bases. Sequencing was done on a sample of peripheral blood. CDR3 in DNA: TGTGCCAGCAGTGAAGGGACAGGGGGTCAGCCCCAGCATTTT. Translating it yields CASSEGTGGQPQHF.